This T cell receptor (beta chain) was found in a study of OX40 agonist ivuxolimab in advanced cancers. Study overall: Every 2 weeks, patients got intravenous ivuxolimab at one of six dose levels (0.01-10 mg/kg). Patients with hepatocellular carcinoma, melanoma, renal cell or head and neck cancer made up the dose-escalation patients.

Profiled with immunoSEQ multiplex PCR; TCRdb holds only in-frame clones, not every one. The profile shows about 53,000 clones, roughly 84% of them singletons. With regard to this clone: At one end, the junction sequence differs from germline, possibly due to a read error.

The germline V gene has CDR1 SGHNT and CDR2 YENEEA. The CDR3 is 14 residues long. The specimen was CD4+ or CD8+ T cells sorted from blood, collected in a trial of the OX40 agonist ivuxolimab. The V gene is TRBV11-3, the J gene TRBJ2-2; D is perhaps TRBD2 (5 bases). This TCR was recovered from an adult with an advanced solid tumor such as melanoma, head and neck, liver or kidney cancer. CDR3 coding DNA: TGTGCCAGCAGCGGAGGCTCTGGGCCCGGGGAGCTGCTTTTT. This codes for CASSGGSGPGELLF.